This TCR beta chain was documented in a study of shared clonotypes between healthy human individuals (dated by TCRdb to about 2020). Regarding the complete study: The cohort included a few men and a couple of women between 18 and 49 years of age. For each donor, CD4 naive and CD4 memory were each given three plates, CD8 naive was given two plates, and CD8 memory was given one plate. To estimate repertoire size and how much clonotype sharing occurs between individuals, the study deeply sequenced the blood TCR repertoires of roughly 5 healthy adults. To increase sequencing depth and limit assay-specific biases, different laboratories used diverse techniques to prepare libraries and sequence TCR repertoires. Between about 0.8 and 8.9 billion PBMCs per donor were obtained by leukapheresis. Broad study findings and their caveats: Clonotypes shared by all four sorted-subset donors showed higher generation probabilities than non-shared clonotypes. The small number of donors limited the genetic and exposure-history diversity represented. Sampling was restricted to blood, and TCR repertoires in tissue are likely to differ from TCR repertoires in blood. Rarefaction of sorted-subset datasets indicated incomplete sequencing despite the large sequencing depth. Larger estimated clonotype richness was generally found for naive subsets than for memory subsets. Across a handful of donors, approximately 5% of naive CD4, 3.5% of naive CD8, 2% to 2.5% of memory CD4, and approximately 0.4% of memory CD8 clonotypes were shared. Based on pairwise subsampling, the degree of clonotype sharing among donors was expected to be affected by sequencing depth.

Using the deep immunoSEQ assay, multiplex PCR amplified TCR CDR3 regions from genomic DNA. Extracted genomic DNA from each cell subset was spread evenly across all wells of several immunoSEQ 96-well plates, with each plate serving as a replicate. For sorted subsets, about 200 ng genomic DNA, equal to tens of thousands of T cell genomes, was loaded into each replicate PCR. Purified libraries were quantified with a Qubit 3.0 fluorometer, sized on a Bioanalyzer 2100, and re-quantified with the KAPA Library Quantification kit. Every immunoSEQ 96-well plate was sequenced on a separate single-read 150-cycle Illumina NextSeq 550 flow cell. In the authors' own workflow: The immunoSEQ output contained only junctional sequences without quality scores, so filtering could not match that applied to full-length reads. Sequences were annotated with PyIR, a Python wrapper for IgBLAST v1.9, and V/J genes and CDR3 were assigned using IMGT germline references. Reads were filtered out if the reads had weak V/J assignments (E-value above 1e-6), no CDR3, stop codons, out-of-frame junctions, or ambiguous translated residues. V3J clonotypes were defined as sequences sharing an identical inferred V gene, J gene, and CDR3 amino acid sequence. Percentage overlap between repertoires was computed as shared unique clonotypes divided by the size of the smaller repertoire. Repertoire richness was assessed with RTK rarefaction, the Chao1 estimator, and Recon v2.1 estimates of unobserved clonotypes. OLGA was used to compute generation probabilities for all TCRbeta clonotypes that the gDNA method yielded from several donors. Imported from immuneACCESS, the table was reduced by TCRdb to in-frame sequences with V and J called. These copies leave out some clones; in studies compared against another copy, an unresolved V gene accounts for under half, and the cause of the remainder is not known. The V and J calls and clone size come from that table; D and trimming were worked out from the DNA. The sample table lists about 800,000 clones, 90% to 97% of them with a count of one. Less than 0.25% of the sample goes to the ten largest clones.

With respect to this clone: Its antigen target is currently unknown. No quality values exist for individual bases; no much larger clone is one base distant.

The CDR3 runs 17 amino acids, cysteine and phenylalanine included. Only the CDR3 portion is preserved as DNA: 51 bases, with reading frame beginning at the first base. The germline V gene yields MDHEN for CDR1 and SYDVKM for CDR2. V and J are trimmed by 6 bases and 3 bases, and the gene matches miss 14 bases of the junction. CD8 naive samples were CD45RO-negative cells positively selected for CCR7, giving a CD45RA+CCR7+ population that excluded TemRA cells. Healthy HIV-negative adults with no recently reported acute infections or vaccinations were included as donors. Every donor was a Caucasian adult living in Nashville, Tennessee, USA. Blood was obtained by leukapheresis, after which PBMCs were separated by Ficoll-Histopaque density gradient centrifugation and cryopreserved in liquid nitrogen vapor phase. Analytical flow cytometry was used to check the purity and quantity of each magnetically sorted T cell population. Each sorted fraction had its genomic DNA isolated and then quantified by UV absorbance on a Nanodrop 2000c.

This chain joins TRBV28 to TRBJ2-7, with 10 bases aligning to TRBD1. Source material: naive CD8+ T cells sorted from blood. This sample's cell subset or site label indicates: CD45RA+CCR7+. The receptor was derived from a man younger than 40 in good health. The CDR3: CASSPSSGTGVYYEQYF. In nucleotide form, the sequence is TGTGCCAGCAGCCCATCATCCGGGACAGGGGTCTACTACGAGCAGTACTTC.